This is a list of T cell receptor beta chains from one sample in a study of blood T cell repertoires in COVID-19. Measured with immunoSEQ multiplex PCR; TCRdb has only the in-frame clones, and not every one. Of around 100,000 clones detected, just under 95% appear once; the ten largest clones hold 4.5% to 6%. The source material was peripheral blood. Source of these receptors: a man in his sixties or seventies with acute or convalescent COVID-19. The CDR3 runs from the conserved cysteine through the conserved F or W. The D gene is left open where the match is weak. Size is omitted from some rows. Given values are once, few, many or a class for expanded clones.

CASSPTGAGANVLTF	TGCGCCAGCAGCCCGACAGGGGCTGGGGCCAACGTCCTGACTTTC	TRBJ2-6	TRBV5-1	TRBD1	-
CASSNPDNLRGYTF	TGTGCCAGCAGTAACCCGGACAATCTCCGTGGCTACACCTTC	TRBJ1-2	TRBV2	-	-
CASSYGGAQHF	TGTGCCAGCAGTTACGGGGGGGCCCAGCATTTT	TRBJ1-5	TRBV6-5	-	-
CASSLARLAGPYNEQFF	TGTGCCAGCAGCTTGGCACGGCTAGCGGGACCCTACAATGAGCAGTTCTTC	TRBJ2-1	TRBV5-6	TRBD2	-
CTSSQERLQERMDRPSEYYEQYF	TGCACCAGCAGCCAAGAAAGACTCCAAGAAAGAATGGATCGGCCTAGCGAATACTACGAGCAGTACTTC	TRBJ2-7	TRBV1	-	-
CAWSVSSLPNTEAFF	TGTGCCTGGAGTGTATCTTCCCTCCCGAACACTGAAGCTTTCTTT	TRBJ1-1	TRBV30	-	-
CAISAGSSYEQYF	TGTGCCATCAGTGCAGGATCTTCCTACGAGCAGTACTTC	TRBJ2-7	TRBV10-3	-	-
CASSYEDYGYTF	TGTGCCAGCAGTTACGAGGACTATGGCTACACCTTC	TRBJ1-2	TRBV28	-	-
CARRSGQVTGELFF	TGTGCCAGAAGATCGGGACAGGTCACCGGGGAGCTGTTTTTT	TRBJ2-2	TRBV5-3	TRBD1	-
CASSLARGGAGEKLFF	TGTGCCAGCAGCTTAGCGCGGGGGGGCGCGGGGGAAAAACTGTTTTTT	TRBJ1-4	TRBV7-2	-	-
CAWSPPGGNEQFF	TGTGCCTGGAGTCCGCCGGGGGGGAATGAGCAGTTCTTC	TRBJ2-1	TRBV30	TRBD2	-
CASSEQAGGEQFF	TGTGCCAGCAGTGAACAAGCGGGAGGGGAGCAGTTCTTC	TRBJ2-1	TRBV6-4	TRBD2	-
CASSITRQETQYF	TGTGCCAGCAGCATCACTAGACAAGAGACCCAGTACTTC	TRBJ2-5	TRBV12-3/TRBV12-4	-	-
CASAPTPTGTYGYTF	TGTGCCAGCGCTCCGACCCCCACAGGCACCTATGGCTACACCTTC	TRBJ1-2	TRBV7-9	-	-
CASSLGSQLFF	TGTGCCAGCAGCTTAGGTTCACAGCTGTTTTTT	TRBJ1-4	TRBV13	-	-
CASSESRGNYGYTF	TGTGCCAGCAGTGAATCCAGGGGTAACTATGGCTACACCTTC	TRBJ1-2	TRBV2	-	-
CATKNGQSQETQYF	TGTGCCACCAAAAACGGACAGTCCCAAGAGACCCAGTACTTC	TRBJ2-5	TRBV10-3	-	-
CASSMGGTVNTEAFF	TGTGCCAGTAGTATGGGGGGGACGGTCAACACTGAAGCTTTCTTT	TRBJ1-1	TRBV19	-	few
CSAARQGRTEAFF	TGCAGCGCCGCCCGACAGGGGCGGACTGAAGCTTTCTTT	TRBJ1-1	TRBV29-1	TRBD1	-
CASSYGLAGIEQYF	TGTGCCAGCAGTTACGGGCTAGCGGGAATTGAGCAGTACTTC	TRBJ2-7	TRBV6-5	TRBD2	-
CASSVGGRYEKLFF	TGTGCCAGCAGTGTCGGGGGGCGTTATGAAAAACTGTTTTTT	TRBJ1-4	TRBV2	-	-
CASSYGLAGGTGELFF	TGTGCCAGCAGTTACGGGCTAGCGGGCGGGACCGGGGAGCTGTTTTTT	TRBJ2-2	TRBV6-5	TRBD2	-
CASSTDRGNTEAFF	TGTGCCAGCAGCACGGACAGGGGGAACACTGAAGCTTTCTTT	TRBJ1-1	TRBV11-2	TRBD1	-
CASSFATGETQYF	TGCGCCAGCAGCTTTGCGACTGGAGAGACCCAGTACTTC	TRBJ2-5	TRBV5-1	-	-
CASSSSGFAGELFF	TGCGCCAGCAGTAGCTCCGGTTTTGCCGGGGAGCTGTTTTTT	TRBJ2-2	TRBV10-1	-	-
CASSPVRTGRMGQLNEQYF	TGTGCCAGCTCACCGGTCCGGACAGGGAGGATGGGACAGTTGAACGAGCAGTACTTC	TRBJ2-7	TRBV18	TRBD1	once
CASSLGGGSYEQYF	TGTGCCAGCAGCTTAGGAGGGGGATCCTACGAGCAGTACTTC	TRBJ2-7	TRBV11-2	-	-
CASKPGQGTHEQYF	TGTGCCAGCAAACCGGGACAGGGGACCCACGAGCAGTACTTC	TRBJ2-7	TRBV27	TRBD1	-
CASSQDLGKGEGGYGYTF	TGTGCCAGCAGCCAAGATTTAGGGAAGGGGGAGGGAGGTTATGGCTACACCTTC	TRBJ1-2	TRBV4-2	-	-
CASSLGRGRGYTF	TGTGCCAGCAGCTTAGGAAGGGGCAGGGGCTACACCTTC	TRBJ1-2	TRBV13	-	once
CASSITGTLSYEQYF	TGTGCCAGCAGCATAACCGGGACTTTGTCCTACGAGCAGTACTTC	TRBJ2-7	TRBV7-2	-	-
CASSLDGAGFFSEAFF	TGTGCCAGCAGCTTGGATGGGGCTGGGTTTTTCTCTGAAGCTTTCTTT	TRBJ1-1	TRBV5-6	-	-
CASSLGGTNYEQYF	TGTGCCAGCAGCTTAGGAGGGACAAACTACGAGCAGTACTTC	TRBJ2-7	TRBV11-2	-	once
CATSRNDAGGIWAREQYF	TGTGCCACCAGCAGAAATGACGCGGGGGGGATCTGGGCGCGGGAGCAGTACTTC	TRBJ2-7	TRBV15	TRBD2	-
CASRMDGGTMMGEQYF	TGTGCCAGTAGAATGGACGGAGGCACGATGATGGGCGAGCAGTACTTC	TRBJ2-7	TRBV19	-	-
CASSHLQGAREQYF	TGTGCCAGTAGCCATCTACAGGGCGCGAGGGAGCAGTACTTC	TRBJ2-7	TRBV19	-	-
CASRLGGEEAFF	TGTGCCAGCAGGTTGGGGGGTGAGGAAGCTTTCTTT	TRBJ1-1	TRBV14	-	-
CASGEGVRGYTF	TGTGCCAGCGGCGAGGGGGTGCGCGGCTACACCTTC	TRBJ1-2	TRBV6-6	-	once
CASSWDRGTEAFF	TGCGCCAGCAGCTGGGACAGGGGAACTGAAGCTTTCTTT	TRBJ1-1	TRBV5-1	TRBD1	-
CASSLALAGGSDTQYF	TGTGCCAGCAGCTTAGCATTAGCGGGTGGCTCAGATACGCAGTATTTT	TRBJ2-3	TRBV11-2	TRBD2	-
CASSFSGQSVNYGYTF	TGTGCCAGCAGCTTTTCTGGACAGAGCGTCAACTATGGCTACACCTTC	TRBJ1-2	TRBV7-8	-	-
CASVGIGQPAYEQYF	TGTGCTAGTGTAGGTATTGGACAGCCAGCCTACGAGCAGTACTTC	TRBJ2-7	TRBV12-5	-	many
CASSFQAGGPTSTDTQYF	TGTGCCAGCAGCTTTCAAGCGGGGGGGCCCACTAGCACAGATACGCAGTATTTT	TRBJ2-3	TRBV5-4	TRBD2	-
CASRGQGRETQYF	TGTGCCAGCCGGGGACAGGGGAGGGAGACCCAGTACTTC	TRBJ2-5	TRBV2	TRBD1	-
CASSFTGSGGGELFF	TGTGCCAGCAGCTTCACAGGGTCAGGGGGCGGGGAGCTGTTTTTT	TRBJ2-2	TRBV5-8	TRBD1	-
CASGEQGASYNEQFF	TGCGCCAGCGGTGAGCAGGGGGCGTCCTACAATGAGCAGTTCTTC	TRBJ2-1	TRBV5-1	TRBD1	-
CASNERGKYGYTF	TGTGCCAGCAACGAGCGAGGGAAGTATGGCTACACCTTC	TRBJ1-2	TRBV13	-	-
CAIQGPDEKLFF	TGCGCCATACAGGGTCCGGATGAAAAACTGTTTTTT	TRBJ1-4	TRBV4-1	-	-
CASSLWDRVYEQYF	TGTGCCAGCAGTCTGTGGGACAGGGTATACGAGCAGTACTTC	TRBJ2-7	TRBV28	TRBD1	-
CASSRNRGSEQYF	TGTGCCAGCAGCCGAAACAGGGGCTCCGAGCAGTACTTC	TRBJ2-7	TRBV5-8	TRBD1	-